This T cell receptor (beta chain) comes out of a study of T cells in Graves' hyperthyroidism and ophthalmopathy. Study-level results: Classification by a 13 V-J model distinguished ophthalmopathy from stable hyperthyroidism. Most thyroid-expanded clonotypes above 0.001 were also found in blood.

Germline V gene data show CDR1 as MNHEY and CDR2 as SMNVEV (reference sequence). V was shortened by 4 bases and J by 6 bases, with 21 bases between the two germline ends. The CDR3 is 16 amino acids. This clonotype was seen more than once but under ten times. Its antigen remains unknown. There were TCR beta CDR3 regions amplified from RNA transcripts. First-round RT-PCR targeting the TCR CDR3 was performed with the HTBI primer set. Each CDR3 protein gets one entry after TCRdb re-called the multiplex PCR reads with MiXCR. Among 530,000 or so distinct CDR3 sequences listed, roughly 15% were seen once. Active moderate-to-severe ophthalmopathy, Clinical Activity Score at least 3, NOSPECS at least 4, under 3 months' duration.

The receptor comes from a young woman with Graves' ophthalmopathy. Sequencing used blood. The rearrangement joins TRBV27 to TRBJ1-1; no reliable D call. The CDR3 DNA reads as TGTGCCAGCAGTTGGCGGGGTGGAGGTCCAAACCCTGAAGCTTTCTTT. This sequence encodes CASSWRGGGPNPEAFF.